The 8 T cell receptor beta chains presented below share a single source sample, sequenced in a study of blood T cell repertoires in COVID-19 (dated by TCRdb to about 2020). Libraries were built with the immunoSEQ multiplex PCR assay. Sourced from immuneACCESS, this table was stored by TCRdb with only in-frame sequences that have V and J called. A share of the clones is absent; for the studies checked, an unresolved V gene accounts for under half, and the remainder has no known explanation. Present in this sample are 69,000 or so clones, around 80% of which were seen just once. The top ten hold roughly 4.8% of the sample. The material sequenced was peripheral blood. The receptors were sampled from a woman aged 80 or over with active or convalescent COVID-19.

The V call is TRBV11-2, the J call TRBJ2-7; 7 nucleotides match TRBD2. Germline CDR1 is SGHAT and CDR2 is FQNNGV. V shed 1 base, J shed 6 bases, and the junction held 3 bases outside the gene matches. The CDR3 loop spans 13 amino acids. The CDR3 coding sequence is TGTGCCAGCAGCTTAGGATGGGGGGGCGAGCAGTACTTC. Translated, it gives CASSLGWGGEQYF.

The table lists this clone with a count of one. V gene TRBV30 combines with J gene TRBJ1-1, with a tentative D call TRBD1 (6 bases). The germline gives CDR1 GTSNPN, CDR2 SVGIG (reference sequence). V shed 0 bases and J shed 3 bases, with 23 bases lying between them. The CDR3 has 18 amino acids. CDR3 sequence reads: CAWSVLGHPTLGYTEAFF. The CDR3 DNA is TGTGCCTGGAGTGTCCTGGGACACCCTACCCTGGGATACACTGAAGCTTTCTTT.

The chain carries TRBV19 and TRBJ2-3, with 8 nucleotides matching TRBD2. With 11 bases clipped from V and 12 bases from J, the junction kept 16 bases outside the gene matches. The length of the CDR3 is 13 residues. From germline, CDR1 is LNHDA and CDR2 SQIVND (reference sequence). CDR3 nucleotides: TGTGCCGCCGCTGACGACGGGAGGGCCTTTCAGTATTTT. Its protein product is CAAADDGRAFQYF.

The chain has TRBV10-2 and TRBJ1-6, with a tentative D call TRBD1 (5 bases). Germline V gene data show CDR1 as WSHSY and CDR2 as SAAADI. The V gene lost 6 bases and the J gene lost 8 bases, with 11 bases spanning the gap. The CDR3 has 13 amino acids. The DNA of the CDR3 is TGCGCCAGCAGACCCGGGGGGGATTCACCCCTCCACTTT. Translation gives CASRPGGDSPLHF.

As concerns this clone: Other DNA sequences in the sample encode the same CDR3. The V call is TRBV18, the J call TRBJ2-5, with TRBD2 matching over 8 bases. V gave up 0 bases and J gave up 0 bases; unmatched junction bases: 12. Germline V CDR1 and CDR2: KGHSH, LQKENI. The CDR3 extends over 19 amino acids. The CDR3 DNA reads as TGTGCCAGCTCACCACCCCGGGGGAGCGGGGGAGACAACCAAGAGACCCAGTACTTC. Its translation is CASSPPRGSGGDNQETQYF.

J is TRBJ2-1 and V is TRBV5-1, with D possibly matching TRBD1 (5 bases). Germline CDR1 and CDR2: SGHRS and YFSETQ. V was trimmed by 0 bases and J by 8 bases, leaving 6 bases between them. CDR3 length: 12 residues. As DNA, the CDR3 is TGCGCCAGCAGCTTGGCCAGGGATGAGCAGTTCTTC. Encoded protein: CASSLARDEQFF.

In this sample, this clone turned up once. The chain uses TRBV11-2 and TRBJ1-2; D might be TRBD1 (5 bases). V was shortened by 3 bases and J by 4 bases, with 15 bases between the two germline ends. CDR3 length: 15 residues. The germline V gene encodes CDR1 SGHAT and CDR2 FQNNGV. The CDR3 nucleotides read TGTGCCAGCAGCTTGGACCCAGGGACTTTCTATGGCTACACCTTC. It is translated as CASSLDPGTFYGYTF.

This sequence joins TRBV30 and TRBJ2-3; 12 nucleotides agree with TRBD2. V lost 2 bases, J lost 4 bases, and 7 bases stayed unmatched. Germline V CDR1 and CDR2: GTSNPN, SVGIG (reference sequence). The CDR3 has 16 amino acids. Here the CDR3 DNA reads TGTGCCTGGAGTCGGCTAGCGGGGGGGCCAGCAGATACGCAGTATTTT. Its translation is CAWSRLAGGPADTQYF.